This T cell receptor beta chain was sequenced during a study of CD8 T cells in Susac syndrome. Roughly 0.45 to 1 ug RNA was reverse transcribed with random hexamers. TCRdb used MiXCR to reprocess the immunoSEQ multiplex PCR reads, holding one entry per CDR3 protein. Among 40,000 to 55,000 distinct CDR3 sequences, more than 85% were seen once, and the ten largest hold less than 0.55%. The CDR3 has 13 residues. Per germline, CDR1 LNHDA and CDR2 SQIVND (reference sequence). V was pared by 5 bases and J by 6 bases, with 4 bases of the junction left unmatched. The source material was CD8+ T cells from PBMCs. V usage is TRBV19 and J usage is TRBJ2-1; 7 nucleotides align to TRBD2. This sequence originates from a human donor in good health. In DNA, the CDR3 is TGTGCCAGTAGTCCCTCGGGAGGCAATGAGCAGTTCTTC. Protein sequence: CASSPSGGNEQFF.